These 9 T cell receptor beta chains were sequenced from one sample in a study of shared clonotypes between healthy human individuals. Here immunoSEQ multiplex PCR was the method, and the copy in TCRdb shows in-frame clones only, minus some. The data contain 1,100,000 or so clones, around three quarters of them singletons. The specimen sequenced was memory CD4+ T cells from PBMCs. As for subset: CD45RA-negative fraction. The receptors were sampled from a man aged 18 to 35 in good health. Some clones in this sample may be carry-over from other donors' samples.

The chain combines TRBV6-1 with TRBJ2-7, with 7 bases identical to TRBD1. CDR1 is MNHNS and CDR2 is SASEGT in the germline V gene. The CDR3 runs to 14 residues. Trimming removed 7 bases from V and 2 bases from J; junction bases left unmatched: 8. The DNA of the CDR3 is TGTGCCAGCAAGCCGGGACAGAATACCTACGAGCAGTACTTC. It yields the protein CASKPGQNTYEQYF.

V and J are TRBV18 and TRBJ2-1; D assignment may be TRBD1 or TRBD2 (5 bases each). Deletions cut 3 bases from V and 0 bases from J, with 6 bases between. Germline-derived CDR1 and CDR2 are KGHSH and LQKENI. The CDR3 is made up of 14 amino acids. The CDR3 sequence: CASSPGTSYNEQFF. The CDR3 DNA sequence: TGTGCCAGCTCACCTGGGACCTCCTACAATGAGCAGTTCTTC.

The chain carries TRBV29-1 and TRBJ2-3; D possibly corresponds to TRBD2 (6 bases). The CDR3 length is 15 residues. Germline CDR1 SQVTM, CDR2 ANQGSEA. CDR3 amino acids: CPSGVVKGWADTQYF. As DNA, the CDR3 is TGCCCTTCGGGGGTGGTGAAGGGTTGGGCAGATACGCAGTATTTT.

This clone was found a few times. The gene calls are TRBV5-1 and TRBJ2-1; D is unclear. CDR1 is SGHRS, CDR2 YFSETQ, per germline. The CDR3 runs to 14 residues. Trimming left V 7 bases short and J 5 bases short, with 16 bases between. In DNA, the CDR3 is TGCGCCAGCGGAAAAGTGGGCTCTGACAATGAGCAGTTCTTC. It encodes CASGKVGSDNEQFF.

The CDR3 protein is CASSVADNEQFF. CDR3 sequence (DNA): TGTGCCAGCAGCGTCGCAGACAATGAGCAGTTCTTC. This chain joins TRBV7-9 and TRBJ2-1; D not resolved. The CDR3 spans 12 residues. The V end was cut by 5 bases, the J end by 5 bases, with 7 bases between. CDR1 is SEHNR, CDR2 FQNEAQ, per germline (reference sequence).

CDR3 DNA: TGTGCCAGTATAAGGACAGGGGGTAGAACTGAAGCTTTCTTT. It yields the protein CASIRTGGRTEAFF. V usage is TRBV19 and J usage is TRBJ1-1, with 10 bases aligning to TRBD1. The CDR3 contains 14 residues. Germline-derived CDR1 and CDR2 are LNHDA and SQIVND (reference sequence). Unmatched junction bases numbered 7, after V lost 7 bases and J lost 5 bases.

The gene calls are TRBV6-1 and TRBJ1-1; 7 bases line up with TRBD1. The germline V gene encodes CDR1 MNHNS and CDR2 SASEGT. V shed 3 bases and J 1 base; nucleotides not matched to a gene: 5. The CDR3 loop spans 15 amino acids. In DNA form, the CDR3 reads TGTGCCAGCAGTGAGACACAGGGGAAGAACACTGAAGCTTTCTTT. This codes for CASSETQGKNTEAFF.

This clone has a single count. This chain connects TRBV6-1 to TRBJ1-1; TRBD1 is a possible D gene (5 bases). Germline V gene lookup returns CDR1 MNHNS and CDR2 SASEGT. Trimming removed 7 bases at V and 3 bases at J, with 12 bases between. This CDR3 contains 13 residues. The CDR3 here is CASTPGTDTEAFF. DNA for the CDR3: TGTGCCAGCACTCCAGGGACGGACACTGAAGCTTTCTTT.

This sequence joins TRBV7-2 and TRBJ2-1; D may be TRBD2 (5 bases). V was pared by 3 bases and J by 7 bases, with 16 bases between. The length of the CDR3 is 15 residues. The germline V gene encodes CDR1 SGHTA and CDR2 FQGNSA. The CDR3 region has the DNA TGTGCCAGCAGCTTTGAGCGGACCCGAAGGAATGAGCAGTTCTTC. Translation: CASSFERTRRNEQFF.